The rows below give T cell receptor beta chains drawn from one sample of a study of cytomegalovirus exposure and HLA in healthy donors. Repertoires were generated with immunoSEQ multiplex PCR, while TCRdb's copy carries only in-frame clones and drops some. The sample records some 200,000 clones, about 70% being singletons. The sequencing input was PBMCs. Receptors were obtained from a man aged 35 to 55 in good health and CMV-seropositive. The CDR3 runs from the conserved cysteine through the conserved F or W. Fields, in order: D gene, J gene, V gene, clone size, CDR3 DNA, CDR3 protein. D genes are given only for firm matches. Expanded clones get a size class; other rows say once, few or many, or leave the size out.

NA | TRBJ1-6 | TRBV5-1 | NA | TGCGCCAGCAGCTTGGCCGGGGAGACTCGGTCACCCCTCCACTTT | CASSLAGETRSPLHF
TRBD2 | TRBJ2-7 | TRBV30 | NA | TGTGCCTGGAGTGTAGGGGTAGATCTAGCGGGTTCCTACGAGCAGTACTTC | CAWSVGVDLAGSYEQYF
TRBD1 | TRBJ1-1 | TRBV28 | NA | TGTGCCAGCAGTTTGCGCCCCCGGGACAGGGGATGGAACACTGAAGCTTTCTTT | CASSLRPRDRGWNTEAFF
NA | TRBJ1-2 | TRBV15 | NA | TGTGCCACCAGCAGAGATGGGGGGGCGCGAGGCTACACCTTC | CATSRDGGARGYTF
NA | TRBJ2-3 | TRBV19 | NA | TGTGCCAGTAGTACAGGTTTTACCCCTTCAGATACGCAGTATTTT | CASSTGFTPSDTQYF
NA | TRBJ2-5 | TRBV2 | few | TGTGCCAGCAGGAGGGCGGCGGAAACAAGAGAAACCCAGTACTTC | CASRRAAETRETQYF
TRBD1 | TRBJ2-1 | TRBV4-2 | few | TGTGCCAGCAGCCGCATGGCTCAGGGGGTCTCCTACAATGAGCAGTTCTTC | CASSRMAQGVSYNEQFF
TRBD1 | TRBJ2-5 | TRBV10-3 | NA | TGTGCCATCAGATCGGACAGGGGAGGGGAGACCCAGTACTTC | CAIRSDRGGETQYF
NA | TRBJ1-1 | TRBV20-1 | NA | TGCAGTGCTAGTGACAACGAAGCTTTCTTT | CSASDNEAFF
TRBD2 | TRBJ2-3 | TRBV7-2 | once | TGTGCCAGCAGCGCAATCACTAGCGGGGGGTATGCAGATACGCAGTATTTT | CASSAITSGGYADTQYF
NA | TRBJ2-2 | TRBV6-1 | few | TGTGCCAGCAGTGAAGTAGGGGGTTTAACCGGGGAGCTGTTTTTT | CASSEVGGLTGELFF
TRBD1 | TRBJ1-1 | TRBV27 | NA | TGTGCCAGCAGTCCTACCTCGACAGGGTGGGCTGAAGCTTTCTTT | CASSPTSTGWAEAFF
TRBD2 | TRBJ2-7 | TRBV7-9 | NA | TGTGCCAGCGGCTTAAGCGCTAGCGGGGGAGGAGAGCAGTACTTC | CASGLSASGGGEQYF
NA | TRBJ1-2 | TRBV6-5 | NA | TGTGCCAGCAGACCAATGGACACAGACTATGGCTACACCTTC | CASRPMDTDYGYTF
TRBD2 | TRBJ2-3 | TRBV29-1 | NA | TGCAGCGTCCGCGGACTAGCGGGGGCCCCGACAGATACGCAGTATTTT | CSVRGLAGAPTDTQYF
TRBD1 | TRBJ2-2 | TRBV6-1 | NA | TGTGCCAGTCGGACAGGAAACGCGAACACCGGGGAGCTGTTTTTT | CASRTGNANTGELFF
TRBD1 | TRBJ1-4 | TRBV5-1 | NA | TGCGCCAGCAGCTCGGGGAACAGGGGCGGGGAACTGTTTTTT | CASSSGNRGGELFF
NA | TRBJ2-3 | TRBV18 | few | TGTGCCAGCTCACCACCGGGGCCCACAGATACGCAGTATTTT | CASSPPGPTDTQYF
NA | TRBJ1-2 | TRBV6-5 | NA | TGTGCCAGCAGTTATAGATTCTCCGAAGTGCCCTATGGCTACACCTTC | CASSYRFSEVPYGYTF
NA | TRBJ1-2 | TRBV4-2 | NA | TGTGCCAGCAGCCAAGTGGAGGGTGTTGGGGCGGGTGAGGGCTACACCTTC | CASSQVEGVGAGEGYTF
NA | TRBJ1-5 | TRBV10-1 | few | TGCGCCAGCAAGCGACAGGAGCGGCCCCAGCATTTT | CASKRQERPQHF
TRBD1 | TRBJ1-1 | TRBV7-3 | NA | TGTGCCAGCAGCATGCGACAGGGTGAAGCTTTCTTT | CASSMRQGEAFF
NA | TRBJ1-5 | TRBV27 | NA | TGTGCCAGCAGTTTATCCGGGAATAGCAATCAGCCCCAGCATTTT | CASSLSGNSNQPQHF
TRBD1 | TRBJ1-1 | TRBV5-6 | few | TGTGCCAGCAGCCCAGGGACAGGGGTCGGGAACACTGAAGCTTTCTTT | CASSPGTGVGNTEAFF
NA | TRBJ1-1 | TRBV5-4 | NA | TGTGCCAGCAGCTTGGGGGCATCCAGGGTAAGGACTGAAGCTTTCTTT | CASSLGASRVRTEAFF
NA | TRBJ1-2 | TRBV7-9 | NA | TGTGCCAGCAGCTTTGGGGCACAACCTAACTATGGCTACACCTTC | CASSFGAQPNYGYTF
NA | TRBJ2-5 | TRBV7-9 | NA | TGTGCCAGCAGCTTAGGCACAGGGCAAGAGACCCAGTACTTC | CASSLGTGQETQYF
NA | TRBJ2-3 | TRBV5-1 | few | TGCGCCAGCAGCCCGGGGGTGGCGGATACGCAGTATTTT | CASSPGVADTQYF
TRBD2 | TRBJ2-3 | TRBV7-8 | NA | TGTGCCAGCAGCCCACGACACCGGCCGGGGGGATTAGATACGCAGTATTTT | CASSPRHRPGGLDTQYF
TRBD1 | TRBJ2-7 | TRBV5-1 | NA | TGCGCCAGCAGCCCGACAGGGAGCGAGCAGTACTTC | CASSPTGSEQYF
NA | TRBJ2-2 | TRBV4-3 | NA | TGCGCCAGCAGCCAAGATTCGGCGGGGGCGTTCGCCGGGGAGCTGTTTTTT | CASSQDSAGAFAGELFF
NA | TRBJ2-2 | TRBV23-1 | NA | TGCGCCAGCAGTGGACTGGGAAGCAACACCGGGGAGCTGTTTTTT | CASSGLGSNTGELFF
NA | TRBJ2-1 | TRBV6-6 | NA | TGTGCCAGCAGTTACCCTGGGGCCGACAATGAGCAGTTCTTC | CASSYPGADNEQFF
TRBD1 | TRBJ1-1 | TRBV5-1 | few | TGCGCCAGCAGCCTGACAGGGGCTATGAACACTGAAGCTTTCTTT | CASSLTGAMNTEAFF
TRBD1 | TRBJ1-2 | TRBV11-2 | NA | TGTGCCAGCAGCTTTTTGACAGGGGGCTATGGCTACACCTTC | CASSFLTGGYGYTF
TRBD1 | TRBJ2-3 | TRBV6-1 | once | TGTGCCAGCAGTGAAGGGACAGGGGGCACAGATACGCAGTATTTT | CASSEGTGGTDTQYF
NA | TRBJ2-2 | TRBV19 | NA | TGTGCCAGTAGACTAGCTGCGACCGGGGAGCTGTTTTTT | CASRLAATGELFF
NA | TRBJ1-4 | TRBV29-1 | NA | TGCAGCGCCCCGGGGGGATCGGGGAAACTGTTTTTT | CSAPGGSGKLFF
TRBD1 | TRBJ1-4 | TRBV11-1 | NA | TGTGCCAGCGCGGGGACAGGACTTGAAAAACTGTTTTTT | CASAGTGLEKLFF
NA | TRBJ1-5 | TRBV6-1 | NA | TGTGCCACCAGGGACAATAGCAATCAGCCCCAGCATTTT | CATRDNSNQPQHF
TRBD1 | TRBJ1-6 | TRBV2 | NA | TGTGCCAGCAGGGGCCTTACAGGGGGCGTTGGACCCCTCCACTTT | CASRGLTGGVGPLHF
NA | TRBJ1-2 | TRBV5-1 | few | TGCGCCAGCAGCTTGGAAGGGGAACCGAATGGCTACACCTTC | CASSLEGEPNGYTF
TRBD1 | TRBJ1-4 | TRBV25-1 | NA | TGTGCCAGCAGTGAGTCGATGGACAGGCCAAAACTGTTTTTT | CASSESMDRPKLFF
TRBD1 | TRBJ2-2 | TRBV19 | NA | TGTGCCAGTAGTATTCGGACAGGGCGAACGAACACCGGGGAGCTGTTTTTT | CASSIRTGRTNTGELFF
TRBD1 | TRBJ2-7 | TRBV7-9 | NA | TGTGCCAGCAGCCCCCGACAGGGGGACGAGCAGTACTTC | CASSPRQGDEQYF
NA | TRBJ1-5 | TRBV6-6 | NA | TGTGCCAGCAGTCGGCAGGGGAGTCAGCCCCAGCATTTT | CASSRQGSQPQHF
TRBD2 | TRBJ2-7 | TRBV9 | NA | TGTGCCAGCAGCGTAGCTGCTAGCGGGGACTACGAGCAGTACTTC | CASSVAASGDYEQYF
NA | TRBJ1-1 | TRBV2 | NA | TGTGCCAGCAGGAACCTAATGGGGGGGACTGAAGCTTTCTTT | CASRNLMGGTEAFF
TRBD1 | TRBJ2-7 | TRBV4-1 | NA | TGCGCCAGCAGCCAAGCAGGGGGCACTTCTTCCTACGAGCAGTACTTC | CASSQAGGTSSYEQYF
NA | TRBJ2-6 | TRBV27 | NA | TGTGCCAGCAGCTCCCGCAGCTCTGGGGCCAACGTCCTGACTTTC | CASSSRSSGANVLTF
NA | TRBJ1-2 | TRBV7-2 | NA | TGTGCCAGCAGAGGAGCAGGGCTCTATGGCTACACCTTC | CASRGAGLYGYTF
NA | TRBJ1-3 | TRBV6-6 | NA | TGTGCCAGCAGTTACTCTCCAGGGCATGGAAACACCATATATTTT | CASSYSPGHGNTIYF
NA | TRBJ1-4 | TRBV19 | NA | TGTGCCCTCTGGGCGCGGCAGGGAAATGAAAAACTGTTTTTT | CALWARQGNEKLFF
NA | TRBJ2-1 | TRBV19 | NA | TGTGCCAGTAGTATAGATGGGAGTTCTGAGCAGTTCTTC | CASSIDGSSEQFF
TRBD1 | TRBJ2-7 | TRBV6-1 | few | TGTGCCAGCTCTAGGACAGGGGCCTACGAGCAGTACTTC | CASSRTGAYEQYF
TRBD2 | TRBJ2-3 | TRBV28 | NA | TGTGCCAGCAGCGGGGGGGCCCCAGATACGCAGTATTTT | CASSGGAPDTQYF
TRBD1 | TRBJ1-1 | TRBV19 | NA | TGTGCCAGTAGTCCCGGGACAGCCCCTGACACTGAAGCTTTCTTT | CASSPGTAPDTEAFF
TRBD1 | TRBJ2-7 | TRBV2 | NA | TGTGCCAGCAATGAAAAGGACAGGGGGGCCTACGAGCAGTACTTC | CASNEKDRGAYEQYF
NA | TRBJ2-7 | TRBV5-4 | NA | TGTGCCAGCAGCTTGGGTCGGGACGAGCAGTACTTC | CASSLGRDEQYF
NA | TRBJ1-5 | TRBV2 | NA | TGTGCCAGCAGGGAGGGAGGAGAGGAACAGCCCCAGCATTTT | CASREGGEEQPQHF